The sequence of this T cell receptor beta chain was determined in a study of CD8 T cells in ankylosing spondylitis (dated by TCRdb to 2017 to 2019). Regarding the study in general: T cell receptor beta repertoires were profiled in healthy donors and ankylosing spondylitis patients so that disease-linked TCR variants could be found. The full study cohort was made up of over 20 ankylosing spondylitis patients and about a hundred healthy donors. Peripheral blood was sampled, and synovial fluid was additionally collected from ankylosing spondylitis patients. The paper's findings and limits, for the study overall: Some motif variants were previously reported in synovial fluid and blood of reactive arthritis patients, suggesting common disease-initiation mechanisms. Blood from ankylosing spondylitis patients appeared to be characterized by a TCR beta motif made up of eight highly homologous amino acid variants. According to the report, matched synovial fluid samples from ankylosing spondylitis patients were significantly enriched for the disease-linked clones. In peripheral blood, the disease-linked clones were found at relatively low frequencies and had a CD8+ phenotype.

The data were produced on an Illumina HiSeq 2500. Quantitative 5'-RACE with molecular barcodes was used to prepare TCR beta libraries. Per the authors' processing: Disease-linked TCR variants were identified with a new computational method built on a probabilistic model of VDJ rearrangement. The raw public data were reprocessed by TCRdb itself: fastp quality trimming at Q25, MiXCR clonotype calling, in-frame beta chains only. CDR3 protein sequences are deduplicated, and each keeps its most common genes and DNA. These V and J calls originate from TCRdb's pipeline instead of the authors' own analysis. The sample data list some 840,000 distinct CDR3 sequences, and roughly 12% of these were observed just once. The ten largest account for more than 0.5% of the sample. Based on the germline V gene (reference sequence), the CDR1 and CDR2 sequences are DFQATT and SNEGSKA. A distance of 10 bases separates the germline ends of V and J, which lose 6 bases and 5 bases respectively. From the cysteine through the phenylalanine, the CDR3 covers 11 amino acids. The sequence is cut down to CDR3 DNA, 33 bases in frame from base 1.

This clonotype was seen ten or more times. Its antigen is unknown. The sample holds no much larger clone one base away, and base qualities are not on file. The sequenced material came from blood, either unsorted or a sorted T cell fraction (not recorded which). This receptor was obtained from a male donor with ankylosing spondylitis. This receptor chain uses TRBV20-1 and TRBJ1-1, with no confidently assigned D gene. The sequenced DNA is TGCAGTGCGTCGGGCGGAACTGAAGCTTTCTTT. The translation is CSASGGTEAFF.